Each of the 23 T cell receptor beta chains below was sequenced from the same sample in a study of blood T cell repertoires in COVID-19. Libraries were prepared by immunoSEQ multiplex PCR; TCRdb keeps only in-frame clonotypes and omits some of them. The sample records approximately 200,000 clones, 84% being singletons. Material for sequencing was peripheral blood. Receptor source: a woman aged 80 or over with COVID-19, enrolled during active disease.

V gene TRBV3-1 (or the pseudogene TRBV3-2) combines with J gene TRBJ2-7; possibly TRBD2 for D (7 bases). Trimming left V 7 bases short and J 3 bases short, with 13 bases between. CDR3 size: 13 residues. Germline lookup yields CDR1 LGHDT and CDR2 YNNKEL (reference sequence). The CDR3 DNA reads as TGTGCCAGCACCGGGGGCGGGGGCTACGAGCAGTACTTC. Encoded protein: CASTGGGGYEQYF.

The chain's CDR3 is CASSEETLPSTDTQYF. CDR3 bases: TGCGCCAGCAGTGAGGAGACTCTGCCTAGCACAGATACGCAGTATTTT. The V gene is TRBV10-1, the J gene TRBJ2-3; no clear D gene. V shed 2 bases and J shed 0 bases, with 12 bases lying between them. CDR1 is WNHNN, CDR2 SYGVQD, per germline (reference sequence). The CDR3 covers 16 residues.

V usage is TRBV10-3 and J usage is TRBJ1-2; 10 bases agree with TRBD1. CDR1 and CDR2 from the germline V gene are ENHRY and SYGVKD. J lost 5 bases, V lost 4 bases, and 4 bases had no gene match. This CDR3 is built from 14 residues. The CDR3 reads CAISARTGGYGYTF. The CDR3 DNA reads as TGTGCCATCAGTGCTAGGACAGGGGGATATGGCTACACCTTC.

The J gene is TRBJ2-1, the V gene TRBV11-2; TRBD2 agrees at 9 bases. V lost 1 base, J lost 4 bases, and 8 bases stayed unmatched. The CDR3 length is 17 residues. Germline V gives CDR1 SGHAT, CDR2 FQNNGV. The CDR3 loop reads CASSLAGVAGVYNEQFF. The DNA for the CDR3 is TGTGCCAGCAGCTTAGCAGGGGTAGCGGGGGTTTACAATGAGCAGTTCTTC. Drawing the rest from reference TRBV11-2 and TRBJ2-1, the complete variable domain is EAGVAQSPRYKIIEKRQSVAFWCNPISGHATLYWYQQILGQGPKLLIQFQNNGVVDDSQLPKDRFSAERLKGVDSTLKIQPAKLEDSAVYLCASSLAGVAGVYNEQFFGPGTRLTVL.

This clone was observed a handful of times. V gene TRBV6-5 combines with J gene TRBJ2-5; 9 bases are a match to TRBD2. The ends lost 0 bases at V and 5 bases at J; junction bases unmatched: 7. The CDR3 has 16 residues. CDR1 is MNHEY and CDR2 is SVGAGI in the germline V gene. CDR3 sequence: CASSYSKAGGFETQYF. DNA for the CDR3: TGTGCCAGCAGTTACTCGAAAGCGGGGGGTTTTGAGACCCAGTACTTC.

This clone has a single count. The genes are TRBV25-1 and TRBJ1-2, with a weak D call TRBD1 (5 bases). CDR3 length: 15 residues. Trimming left V 6 bases short and J 5 bases short, with 19 bases between. Germline V gene data show CDR1 as MGHDK and CDR2 as SYGVNS. The CDR3 DNA reads as TGTGCCAGCAGGCCAGGGCCCAACCAAGGGTATGGCTACACCTTC. Protein product: CASRPGPNQGYGYTF.

The genes are TRBV7-2 and TRBJ1-5; TRBD1 is a possible D gene (5 bases). CDR1 SGHTA and CDR2 FQGNSA come from the germline V gene. The ends were cut back, 5 bases at V and 7 bases at J, with 12 bases in the middle. This CDR3 is 13 amino acids long. DNA of the CDR3: TGTGCCAGCAGCCCGGGGGAAGGGCAGCCCCAGCATTTT. It is translated as CASSPGEGQPQHF. Full variable domain (remainder filled in from reference TRBV7-2 and TRBJ1-5): GAGVSQSPSNKVTEKGKDVELRCDPISGHTALYWYRQSLGQGLEFLIYFQGNSAPDKSGLPSDRFSAERTGGSVSTLTIQRTQQEDSAVYLCASSPGEGQPQHFGDGTRLSIL.

The gene calls are TRBV19 and TRBJ1-1, with 9 positions matching TRBD1. V lost 6 bases and J lost 0; bases outside the gene matches: 14. This CDR3 is built from 18 residues. Germline V CDR1 and CDR2: LNHDA, SQIVND (reference sequence). This CDR3 is CASRGGQGNIYMNTEAFF. CDR3 sequence (DNA): TGTGCCAGTAGAGGGGGACAGGGTAATATTTACATGAACACTGAAGCTTTCTTT.

The chain recombines TRBV5-6 with TRBJ1-4; D perhaps matches TRBD1 (6 bases). This CDR3 region has 11 residues. V was clipped by 3 bases and J by 14 bases, with 11 bases between them. Per germline, CDR1 SGHDT and CDR2 YYEEEE. CDR3 DNA sequence: TGTGCCAGCAGCTACCGGGACACGCTGTTTTTT. It translates to CASSYRDTLFF.

The chain couples TRBV5-6 to TRBJ1-1, with no clear D. V was clipped by 0 bases and J by 3 bases, with 12 bases between them. CDR3 length: 15 amino acids. The germline gives CDR1 SGHDT, CDR2 YYEEEE. CDR3 DNA sequence: TGTGCCAGCAGCTTGGCCGGTACCGCGGACACTGAAGCTTTCTTT. It encodes CASSLAGTADTEAFF.

This chain uses TRBV7-8 with TRBJ1-2; 8 nucleotides align to TRBD1. Germline trimming cut 2 bases from V and 0 bases from J; bases unmatched to any gene: 11. The CDR3 sequence is 18 residues long. CDR1 is SGHVS and CDR2 is FQNEAQ in the germline V gene. The CDR3 sequence: CASSLRPTGDGANYGYTF. In DNA form, the CDR3 reads TGTGCCAGCAGCTTACGACCGACAGGGGACGGGGCTAACTATGGCTACACCTTC.

This clone appeared once. The rearrangement uses TRBV9 and TRBJ2-1; 7 nucleotides match TRBD1. V dropped 3 bases and J dropped 4; count of bases not matched to a gene: 7. This CDR3 is built from 15 residues. CDR1 and CDR2 from the germline V gene are SGDLS and YYNGEE. CDR3 residues: CASSAEGAQYNEQFF. As DNA, the CDR3 is TGTGCCAGCAGCGCCGAGGGGGCACAGTACAATGAGCAGTTCTTC.

This rearrangement joins TRBV19 to TRBJ2-7; D is perhaps TRBD1 (5 bases). This CDR3 is 14 amino acids long. Germline CDR1 LNHDA, CDR2 SQIVND (reference sequence). V was pared by 7 bases and J by 0 bases, with 13 bases between. The CDR3: CASNRQLSSYEQYF. CDR3 coding DNA: TGTGCCAGTAACCGACAGTTAAGCTCCTACGAGCAGTACTTC.

J is TRBJ1-1 and V is TRBV9, with 7 bases identical to TRBD1. V was clipped by 3 bases and J by 0 bases; unmatched bases: 5. The CDR3 totals 15 residues. The germline CDR1 and CDR2 sequences are SGDLS and YYNGEE. CDR3 sequence reads: CASSEQDRLNTEAFF. As DNA, the CDR3 is TGTGCCAGCAGCGAACAGGACAGGTTGAACACTGAAGCTTTCTTT.

The J gene is TRBJ2-3, the V gene TRBV7-2, with 8 bases aligning to TRBD2. CDR3 length: 16 residues. The V gene end was trimmed by 1 base and the J gene end by 5 bases; junction bases not matched to a gene: 8. Germline-derived CDR1 and CDR2 are SGHTA and FQGNSA. CDR3 sequence: CASSLVPGLGGDTQYF. The DNA of the CDR3 is TGTGCCAGCAGCTTAGTCCCGGGACTAGGAGGAGATACGCAGTATTTT.

This clone was counted between two and nine times. The chain links TRBV3-1 (or the pseudogene TRBV3-2) to TRBJ1-2, with D possibly matching TRBD1 (5 bases). Per the germline V gene, CDR1 is LGHDT and CDR2 is YNNKEL (reference sequence). This CDR3 spans 14 amino acids. V shed 1 base and J shed 8 bases, with 14 bases lying between them. In DNA, the CDR3 is TGTGCCAGCAGCCAAGGAGAACAGGCTCGGGGCTACACCTTC. Its translation: CASSQGEQARGYTF.

The V gene is TRBV6-6, the J gene TRBJ1-5; D not certain. This CDR3 is 13 amino acids long. Trimming removed 2 bases from V and 4 bases from J, with 6 bases in between. Germline V lookup: CDR1 MNHNY, CDR2 SVGAGI (reference sequence). The CDR3 here is CASSYRENQPQHF. CDR3 bases: TGTGCCAGCAGTTACAGGGAGAATCAGCCCCAGCATTTT.

This rearrangement joins TRBV28 to TRBJ1-6; TRBD1 matches 8 bases. CDR3 length: 14 residues. The germline gives CDR1 MDHEN, CDR2 SYDVKM. The J segment lost 6 bases and the V segment lost 4 bases, leaving 2 bases of the junction unmatched. The CDR3: CASSWGQVNSPLHF. The CDR3 DNA sequence: TGTGCCAGCAGTTGGGGACAGGTTAATTCACCCCTCCACTTT. Together with reference TRBV28 and TRBJ1-6, the CDR3 gives the full variable domain: DVKVTQSSRYLVKRTGEKVFLECVQDMDHENMFWYRQDPGLGLRLIYFSYDVKMKEKGDIPEGYSVSREKKERFSLILESASTNQTSMYLCASSWGQVNSPLHFGNGTRLTVT.

This clone was observed a few times. The CDR3 nucleotides read TGTGCCAGCGGGTCTGGACAACATTACGAGCAGTACGTC. This encodes CASGSGQHYEQYV. The rearrangement uses TRBV28 and TRBJ2-7, with a weak D call TRBD1 (5 bases). CDR3 length: 13 residues. The germline V and J ends were trimmed by 8 bases and 4 bases, with 15 bases remaining between them. Germline V lookup: CDR1 MDHEN, CDR2 SYDVKM.

V gene TRBV7-2 combines with J gene TRBJ2-3; 8 nucleotides agree with TRBD1. The CDR3 length is 14 residues. Germline CDR1 is SGHTA and CDR2 is FQGNSA. The V gene end was trimmed by 4 bases and the J gene end by 4 bases; junction bases not matched to a gene: 4. CDR3 coding DNA: TGTGCCAGCAGCTCAGACAGGGGTGCAGATACGCAGTATTTT. Translating it yields CASSSDRGADTQYF.

CDR3: CASSSDSRFGSPLHF. CDR3 bases: TGTGCCAGCAGCTCGGACAGCAGGTTTGGTTCACCCCTCCACTTT. The rearrangement joins TRBV11-2 to TRBJ1-6; a possible D gene is TRBD1 (6 bases). The V gene's germline CDR1 is SGHAT and CDR2 FQNNGV. The CDR3 sequence is 15 residues long. The V and J ends lost 4 bases and 9 bases respectively, with 16 bases between them.

The V and J genes are TRBV18 and TRBJ1-3; no clear D. CDR1 KGHSH and CDR2 LQKENI come from the germline V gene. Deletions cut 6 bases from V and 3 bases from J, with 12 bases between. The CDR3 contains 14 residues. In DNA form, the CDR3 reads TGTGCCAGCTCTGAAGGAGGGAATGGAAACACCATATATTTT. It specifies CASSEGGNGNTIYF.

This sequence joins TRBV6-6 and TRBJ1-3; D is perhaps TRBD1 (5 bases). V dropped 8 bases and J dropped 0 bases, with 20 bases sitting between them. The CDR3 sequence is 17 residues long. The germline gives CDR1 MNHNY, CDR2 SVGAGI (reference sequence). The CDR3 DNA reads as TGTGCCAGCGCTCGATTGGGAGGGGTAAGCTCTGGAAACACCATATATTTT. Translation gives CASARLGGVSSGNTIYF.